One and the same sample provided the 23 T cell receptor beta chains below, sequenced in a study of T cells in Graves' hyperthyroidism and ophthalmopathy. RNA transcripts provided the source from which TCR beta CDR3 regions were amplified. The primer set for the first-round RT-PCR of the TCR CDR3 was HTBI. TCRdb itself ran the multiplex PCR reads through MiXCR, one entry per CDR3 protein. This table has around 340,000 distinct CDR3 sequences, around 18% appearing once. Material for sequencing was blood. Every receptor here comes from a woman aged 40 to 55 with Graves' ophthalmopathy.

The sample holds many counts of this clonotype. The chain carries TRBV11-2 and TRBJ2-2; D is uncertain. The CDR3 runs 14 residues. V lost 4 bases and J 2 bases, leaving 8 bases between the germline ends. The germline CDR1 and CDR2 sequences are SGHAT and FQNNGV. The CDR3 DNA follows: TGTGCCAGCAGCTATCTTATTAACACCGGGGAGCTGTTTTTT. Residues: CASSYLINTGELFF.

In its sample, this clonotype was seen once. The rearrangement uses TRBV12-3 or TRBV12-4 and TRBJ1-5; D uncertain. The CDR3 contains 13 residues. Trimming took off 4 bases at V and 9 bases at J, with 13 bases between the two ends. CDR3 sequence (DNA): TGTGCCAGCAGTTCAAGGGTAGGTCCGCCCCAGCATTTT. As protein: CASSSRVGPPQHF.

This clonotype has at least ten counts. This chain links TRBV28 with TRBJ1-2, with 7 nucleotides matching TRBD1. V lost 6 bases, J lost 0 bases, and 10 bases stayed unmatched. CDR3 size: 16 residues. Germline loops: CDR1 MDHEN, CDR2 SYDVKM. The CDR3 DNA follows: TGTGCCAGCAGAAGCACCGGGACAGCCTCTAACTATGGCTACACCTTC. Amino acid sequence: CASRSTGTASNYGYTF.

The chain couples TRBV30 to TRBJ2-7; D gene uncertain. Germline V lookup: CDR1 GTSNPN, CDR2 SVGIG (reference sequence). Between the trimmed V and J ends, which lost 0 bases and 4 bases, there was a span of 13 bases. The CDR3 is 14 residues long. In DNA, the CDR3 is TGTGCCTGGAGTGTCCCCACCGAAGATTACGAGCAGTACTTC. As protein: CAWSVPTEDYEQYF.

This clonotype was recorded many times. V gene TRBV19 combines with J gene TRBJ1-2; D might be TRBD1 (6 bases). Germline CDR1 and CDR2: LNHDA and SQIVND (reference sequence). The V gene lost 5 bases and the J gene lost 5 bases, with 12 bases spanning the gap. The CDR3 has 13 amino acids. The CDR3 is CASSDGQRYGYTF. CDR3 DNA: TGTGCCAGTAGTGACGGACAGAGGTATGGCTACACCTTC.

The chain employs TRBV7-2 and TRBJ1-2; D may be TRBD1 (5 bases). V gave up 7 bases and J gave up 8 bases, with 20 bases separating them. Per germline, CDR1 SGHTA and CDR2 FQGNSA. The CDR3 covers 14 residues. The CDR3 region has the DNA TGTGCCAGCACCGGGAGGGGCCTGGAGGGAGGCTACACCTTC. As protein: CASTGRGLEGGYTF.

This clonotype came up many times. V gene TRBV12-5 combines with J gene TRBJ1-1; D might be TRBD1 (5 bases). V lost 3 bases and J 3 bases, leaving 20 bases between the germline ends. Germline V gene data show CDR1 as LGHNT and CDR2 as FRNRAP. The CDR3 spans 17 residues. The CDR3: CASGFLSGGPGDTEAFF. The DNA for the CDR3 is TGTGCTAGTGGTTTCCTATCCGGGGGACCAGGTGACACTGAAGCTTTCTTT.

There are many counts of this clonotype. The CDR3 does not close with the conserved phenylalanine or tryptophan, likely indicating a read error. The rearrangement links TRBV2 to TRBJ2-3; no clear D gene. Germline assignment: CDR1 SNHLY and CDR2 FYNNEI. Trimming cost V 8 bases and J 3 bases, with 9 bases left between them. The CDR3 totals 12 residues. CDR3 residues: CASGWGTDTQYS. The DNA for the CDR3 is TGTGCCAGCGGCTGGGGAACAGATACGCAGTATTCT.

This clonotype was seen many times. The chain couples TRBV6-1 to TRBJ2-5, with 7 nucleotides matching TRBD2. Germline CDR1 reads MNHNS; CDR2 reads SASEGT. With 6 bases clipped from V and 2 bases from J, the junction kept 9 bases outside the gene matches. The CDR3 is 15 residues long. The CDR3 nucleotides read TGTGCCAGCAGCCCAGGGACTACCATTCAAGAGACCCAGTACTTC. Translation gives CASSPGTTIQETQYF.

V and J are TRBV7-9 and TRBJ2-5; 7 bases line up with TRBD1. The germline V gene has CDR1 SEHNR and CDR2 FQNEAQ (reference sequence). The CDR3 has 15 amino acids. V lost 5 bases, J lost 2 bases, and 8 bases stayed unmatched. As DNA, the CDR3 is TGTGCCAGCAGCGACTACCAGGGGGTACAAGAGACCCAGTACTTC. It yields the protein CASSDYQGVQETQYF.

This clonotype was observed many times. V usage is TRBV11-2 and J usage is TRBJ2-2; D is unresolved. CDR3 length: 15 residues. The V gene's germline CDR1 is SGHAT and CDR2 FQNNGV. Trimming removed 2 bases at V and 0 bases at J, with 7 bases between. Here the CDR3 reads CASSLSSANTGELFF. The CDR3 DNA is TGTGCCAGCAGCTTATCCAGCGCGAACACCGGGGAGCTGTTTTTT. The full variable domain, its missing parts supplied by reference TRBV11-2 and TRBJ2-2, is EAGVAQSPRYKIIEKRQSVAFWCNPISGHATLYWYQQILGQGPKLLIQFQNNGVVDDSQLPKDRFSAERLKGVDSTLKIQPAKLEDSAVYLCASSLSSANTGELFFGEGSRLTVL.

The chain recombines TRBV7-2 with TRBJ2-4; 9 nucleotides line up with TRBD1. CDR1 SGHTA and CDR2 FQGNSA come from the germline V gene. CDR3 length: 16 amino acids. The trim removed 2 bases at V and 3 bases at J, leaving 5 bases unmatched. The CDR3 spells CASSLTRTGVKNIQYF. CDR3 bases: TGTGCCAGCAGCTTAACACGGACAGGGGTCAAAAACATTCAGTACTTC.

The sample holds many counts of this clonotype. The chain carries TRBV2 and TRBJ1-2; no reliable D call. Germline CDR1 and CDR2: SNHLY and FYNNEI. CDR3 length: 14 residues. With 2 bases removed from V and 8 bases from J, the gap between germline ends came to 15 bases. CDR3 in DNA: TGTGCCAGCAGTGAAACTCTGACGTCGGGAGGCTACACCTTC. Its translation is CASSETLTSGGYTF.

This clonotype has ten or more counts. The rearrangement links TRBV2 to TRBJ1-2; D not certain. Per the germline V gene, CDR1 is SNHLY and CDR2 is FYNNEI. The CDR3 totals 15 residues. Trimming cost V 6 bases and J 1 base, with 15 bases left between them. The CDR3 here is CASSSSFTINYGYTF. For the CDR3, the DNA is TGTGCCAGCAGCTCCTCCTTTACAATTAACTATGGCTACACCTTC.

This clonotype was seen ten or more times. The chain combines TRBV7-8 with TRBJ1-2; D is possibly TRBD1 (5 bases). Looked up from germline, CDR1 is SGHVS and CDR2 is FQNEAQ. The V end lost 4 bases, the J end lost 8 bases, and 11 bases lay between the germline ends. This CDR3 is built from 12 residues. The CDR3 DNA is TGTGCCAGCAGCTGGGGGACCGGCGGCTACACCTTC. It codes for CASSWGTGGYTF.

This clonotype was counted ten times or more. The CDR3 sequence: CASTPTGRGYEQYF. DNA of the CDR3: TGTGCCAGCACTCCGACCGGGAGAGGGTACGAGCAGTACTTC. The chain links TRBV2 to TRBJ2-7, with a tentative D call TRBD2 (6 bases). This CDR3 region has 14 residues. Germline CDR1 SNHLY, CDR2 FYNNEI. The V end was cut by 7 bases, the J end by 4 bases, with 17 bases between.

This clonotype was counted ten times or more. The CDR3: CASSLVGRGGELFF. In nucleotides, the CDR3 is TGTGCCAGCAGCTTAGTCGGGAGAGGCGGGGAGCTGTTTTTT. The V and J genes are TRBV7-3 and TRBJ2-2, with D possibly TRBD2 on 6 matching bases. The V end was cut by 2 bases, the J end by 7 bases, with 11 bases between. Looked up from germline, CDR1 is SGHTA and CDR2 is FQGTGA. This CDR3 is built from 14 residues.

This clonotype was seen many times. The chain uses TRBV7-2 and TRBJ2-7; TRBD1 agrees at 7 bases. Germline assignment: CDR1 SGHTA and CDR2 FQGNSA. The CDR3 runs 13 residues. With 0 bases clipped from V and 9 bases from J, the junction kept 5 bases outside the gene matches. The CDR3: CASSLAQGVGQYF. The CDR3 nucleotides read TGTGCCAGCAGCTTAGCTCAGGGGGTCGGGCAGTACTTC.

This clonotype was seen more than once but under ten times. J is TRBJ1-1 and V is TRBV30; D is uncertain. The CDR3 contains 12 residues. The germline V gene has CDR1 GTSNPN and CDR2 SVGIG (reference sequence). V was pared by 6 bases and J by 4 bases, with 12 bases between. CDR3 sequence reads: CACSPVGTEAFF. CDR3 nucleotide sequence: TGTGCCTGCAGTCCCGTCGGCACTGAAGCTTTCTTT.

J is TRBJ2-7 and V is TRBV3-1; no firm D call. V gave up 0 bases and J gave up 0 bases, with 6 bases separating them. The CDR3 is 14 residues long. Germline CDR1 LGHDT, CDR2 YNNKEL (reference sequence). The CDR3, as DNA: TGTGCCAGCAGCCAAGACCCGGTCTCCTACGAGCAGTACTTC. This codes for CASSQDPVSYEQYF.

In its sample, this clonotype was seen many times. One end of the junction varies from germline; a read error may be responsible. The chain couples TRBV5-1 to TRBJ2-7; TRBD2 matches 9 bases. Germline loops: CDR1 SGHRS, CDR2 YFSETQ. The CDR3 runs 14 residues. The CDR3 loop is CASSLGTSRYEQYF. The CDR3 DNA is TGCGCCAGCAGTTTGGGGACTAGCCGATACGAGCAGTACTTC.

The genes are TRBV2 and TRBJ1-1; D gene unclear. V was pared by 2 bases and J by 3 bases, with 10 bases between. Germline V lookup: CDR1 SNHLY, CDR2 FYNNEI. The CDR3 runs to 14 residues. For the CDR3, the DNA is TGTGCCAGCAGTGAACGAGGTGCGGACACTGAAGCTTTCTTT. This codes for CASSERGADTEAFF.

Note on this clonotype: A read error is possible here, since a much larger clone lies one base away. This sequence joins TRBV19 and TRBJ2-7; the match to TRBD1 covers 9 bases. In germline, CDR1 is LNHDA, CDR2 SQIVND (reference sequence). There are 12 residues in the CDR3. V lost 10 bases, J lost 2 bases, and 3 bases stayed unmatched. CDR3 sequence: CATRDRAYEQYF. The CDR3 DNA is TGTGCCACCCGGGACAGGGCCTACGAGCAGTACTTC. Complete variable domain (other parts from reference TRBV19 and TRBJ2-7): DGGITQSPKYLFRKEGQNVTLSCEQNLNHDAMYWYRQDPGQGLRLIYYSQIVNDFQKGDIAEGYSVSREKKESFPLTVTSAQKNPTAFYLCATRDRAYEQYFGPGTRLTVT.